What follows are 32 T cell receptor beta chains derived from one specimen sequenced in a study of T cell repertoires in cytomegalovirus infection. TCRdb reprocessed the reads with MiXCR, giving one entry per CDR3 protein. The sample lists roughly 500,000 distinct CDR3 sequences, 30% to 40% seen once, with roughly a sixth in the top ten. No antigens are known for them. The source was cultured PBMCs, collected from culture after CMV antigen stimulation. The receptors here all came from a human donor in good health (CMV status not recorded). Some clones in this sample may be carry-over from other donors' samples.

This clonotype appeared many times. V is TRBV7-3 and J is TRBJ2-5; D is unresolved. Trimming left V 6 bases short and J 2 bases short, with 22 bases between. Per germline, CDR1 SGHTA and CDR2 FQGTGA. This CDR3 is built from 17 residues. This CDR3 reads CASSLLRADSLQETQYF. Written as DNA, the CDR3 is TGTGCCAGCAGTCTCTTAAGGGCAGACTCCCTTCAAGAGACCCAGTACTTC.

Concerning this clonotype: The final CDR3 position lacks the conserved phenylalanine or tryptophan, pointing to a likely read error. This rearrangement joins TRBV7-6 to TRBJ2-1; 8 nucleotides align to TRBD2. CDR1 is SGHVS, CDR2 FNYEAQ, per germline. This CDR3 is built from 16 residues. The V segment lost 5 bases and the J segment 4 bases; nucleotides outside the gene matches: 10. CDR3: CASSPGSGSSYNEQFV. CDR3 nucleotide sequence: TGTGCCAGCAGCCCCGGAAGCGGGAGCTCTTACAATGAGCAGTTCGTC.

V usage is TRBV27 and J usage is TRBJ2-2, with 9 nucleotides matching TRBD1. V lost 5 bases and J lost 7; bases outside the gene matches: 11. The CDR3 consists of 16 residues. CDR1 is MNHEY and CDR2 is SMNVEV in the germline V gene (reference sequence). The CDR3 nucleotides are TGTGCCAGCAGTACCAGGACAGGGGAAGGGATCGGGGAGCTGTTTTTT. Translation: CASSTRTGEGIGELFF.

J is TRBJ2-7 and V is TRBV6-7; D is perhaps TRBD1 (5 bases). TRBV6-7 is an open reading frame, and its role is uncertain. Trimming cost V 6 bases and J 0 bases, with 30 bases left between them. CDR3 length equals 20 residues. CDR3 nucleotides: TGTGCCAGCAGCCCGCCTATGGGGCAGGGTATTCCCCAATTCTCCTACGAGCAGTACGTC. Translation gives CASSPPMGQGIPQFSYEQYV.

This clonotype was seen more than once but under ten times. The V and J genes are TRBV28 and TRBJ1-1; TRBD1 agrees at 8 bases. Germline loops: CDR1 MDHEN, CDR2 SYDVKM. The V gene end was trimmed by 5 bases and the J gene end by 5 bases; junction bases not matched to a gene: 13. The CDR3 is made up of 16 amino acids. CDR3 protein: CASSQGQGWRETEAFF. The CDR3 DNA sequence: TGTGCCAGCAGTCAAGGACAGGGATGGAGGGAGACTGAAGCTTTCTTT.

This clonotype was seen only a few times. Germline is not matched at one junction end, which may reflect a read error. This rearrangement joins TRBV7-8 to TRBJ2-1, with 10 bases lining up with TRBD1. Germline V gene data show CDR1 as SGHVS and CDR2 as FQNEAQ. This CDR3 region has 15 residues. The CDR3 DNA is TGTGCCAGCAGCGTAGCCGGACAGGGGGAAGCGGAGCAGTTCTTC. Its translation: CASSVAGQGEAEQFF.

The V and J genes are TRBV20-1 and TRBJ2-3; 13 bases are shared with TRBD2. The CDR3 sequence is 18 residues long. Germline trimming cut 2 bases from V and 5 bases from J; bases unmatched to any gene: 13. Germline loops: CDR1 DFQATT, CDR2 SNEGSKA (reference sequence). The CDR3 DNA is TGCAGTGCTAGACCTACTAGCGGGAGGGTCCTCGGGATAGATACGCAGTATTTT. The encoded protein is CSARPTSGRVLGIDTQYF.

The V gene is TRBV19, the J gene TRBJ2-5, with D possibly matching TRBD2 (5 bases). Germline V CDR1 and CDR2: LNHDA, SQIVND (reference sequence). Trimming took off 1 base at V and 4 bases at J, with 10 bases between the two ends. The CDR3 runs 14 residues. CDR3 DNA: TGTGCCAGTAGTATAGCTGCGGGTAGAGAGACCCAGTACTTC. Translated, it gives CASSIAAGRETQYF.

The chain recombines TRBV12-3 or TRBV12-4 with TRBJ1-1; 12 bases are a match to TRBD1. The CDR3 loop spans 19 amino acids. Germline trimming cut 6 bases from V and 5 bases from J; bases unmatched to any gene: 19. The CDR3 loop reads CASRSTGTGGFMVRTEAFF. CDR3 nucleotide sequence: TGTGCCAGCAGATCAACCGGGACAGGGGGCTTCATGGTGAGAACTGAAGCTTTCTTT.

This clonotype has only a few counts. The rearrangement links TRBV7-3 to TRBJ2-1, with a tentative D call TRBD1 (6 bases). From germline, CDR1 is SGHTA and CDR2 FQGTGA. Trimming removed 4 bases at V and 10 bases at J, with 20 bases between. This CDR3 region has 15 residues. The CDR3 sequence: CASSSVGGQVKEQFF. CDR3 DNA: TGTGCCAGCAGCTCCGTTGGGGGCCAGGTGAAAGAGCAGTTCTTC.

The chain is built from TRBV6-1 and TRBJ1-3; D is perhaps TRBD1 (6 bases). V was shortened by 5 bases and J by 0 bases, with 11 bases between the two germline ends. CDR3 length: 15 residues. The germline V gene encodes CDR1 MNHNS and CDR2 SASEGT. The CDR3 nucleotides are TGTGCCAGCAGTCGGGACATAGCCTCTGGAAACACCATATATTTT. As protein: CASSRDIASGNTIYF.

The chain is built from TRBV24-1 and TRBJ2-3; D is perhaps TRBD1 (5 bases). CDR1 is KGHDR, CDR2 SFDVKD, per germline. There are 14 residues in the CDR3. Trimming removed 5 bases from V and 4 bases from J, with 12 bases in between. The CDR3 region is CATSAGRVADTQYF. CDR3 coding DNA: TGTGCCACCAGTGCCGGCAGGGTGGCAGATACGCAGTATTTT.

This clonotype was observed a handful of times. This chain joins TRBV7-2 and TRBJ2-3; D possibly uses TRBD1 or TRBD2 (8 bases each). Trimming shortened V by 4 bases and J by 4 bases, and 24 bases separated the two germline ends. The CDR3 loop spans 18 amino acids. Germline CDR1 reads SGHTA; CDR2 reads FQGNSA. The CDR3 DNA is TGTGCCAGCAGCTACCGGGGGGGGGCAGGGGGCATTGCAGATACGCAGTATTTT. It yields the protein CASSYRGGAGGIADTQYF.

V usage is TRBV6-2 or TRBV6-3 and J usage is TRBJ1-5; possibly TRBD1 for D (6 bases). V dropped 2 bases and J dropped 3 bases, with 11 bases sitting between them. Germline lookup yields CDR1 MNHEY and CDR2 SVGEGT. The CDR3 runs to 15 residues. The CDR3 coding sequence is TGTGCCAGCAGTTACCCCGGACAGCTCAATCAGCCCCAGCATTTT. It is translated as CASSYPGQLNQPQHF.

The CDR3 protein is CASSQVLLAGAGDEQFF. The DNA for the CDR3 is TGCGCCAGCAGCCAAGTTCTTCTAGCGGGAGCGGGGGATGAGCAGTTCTTC. The rearrangement links TRBV4-1 to TRBJ2-1, with 10 bases lining up with TRBD2. V dropped 1 base and J dropped 8; count of bases not matched to a gene: 11. CDR1 and CDR2 (germline): MGHRA, YSYEKL. The CDR3 has 17 amino acids.

This clonotype occurred a few times. The chain is built from TRBV15 and TRBJ1-6; D might be TRBD1 (5 bases). V was pared by 1 base and J by 9 bases, with 10 bases between. This CDR3 contains 14 residues. In germline, CDR1 is LNHNV, CDR2 YYDKDF (reference sequence). This chain's CDR3 is CATSRVGELSPLHF. The CDR3 nucleotides read TGTGCCACCAGCAGAGTGGGGGAGCTTTCACCCCTCCACTTT.

This clonotype was observed a few times. The chain carries TRBV7-2 and TRBJ2-2; possibly TRBD1 or TRBD2 for D (5 bases each). CDR1 is SGHTA and CDR2 is FQGNSA in the germline V gene. Trimming took 1 base from V and 2 from J, leaving 11 bases between them. The CDR3 consists of 16 residues. The CDR3 nucleotides read TGTGCCAGCAGCTTAGTCGGGGCAGGCAACACCGGGGAGCTGTTTTTT. Protein sequence: CASSLVGAGNTGELFF.

In its sample, this clonotype was seen a few times. The DNA of the CDR3 is TGCGCCAGCAGCCAAGGACGGCTAGTGACAGACTCCTACGAGCAGTACTTC. Residues: CASSQGRLVTDSYEQYF. The rearrangement links TRBV4-1 to TRBJ2-7; perhaps TRBD1 as D (5 bases). Germline CDR1 MGHRA, CDR2 YSYEKL. V was pared by 1 base and J by 0 bases, with 16 bases between. The CDR3 covers 17 residues.

This clonotype showed up just a few times. The V and J genes are TRBV7-2 and TRBJ2-7; D assignment may be TRBD1 or TRBD2 (6 bases each). The V and J ends lost 9 bases and 5 bases respectively, with 20 bases between them. The CDR3 is 14 residues long. CDR1 is SGHTA, CDR2 FQGNSA, per germline. The CDR3: CASGGPLRKNEQYV. CDR3 sequence (DNA): TGTGCCAGTGGGGGGCCCCTGCGAAAAAACGAGCAGTACGTC.

This clonotype was detected only a few times. The CDR3 bases are TGCGCCAGCAGCCACCGGGACAGGGAGATTGAAAAACTGTTTTTT. This sequence encodes CASSHRDREIEKLFF. This sequence joins TRBV4-1 and TRBJ1-4, with 9 bases that match TRBD1. V was clipped by 3 bases and J by 7 bases; unmatched bases: 6. Looked up from germline, CDR1 is MGHRA and CDR2 is YSYEKL. This CDR3 comprises 15 residues.

The chain joins TRBV4-1 to TRBJ1-5; a weak D match, TRBD1 (5 bases). The germline V gene encodes CDR1 MGHRA and CDR2 YSYEKL. Trimming left V 5 bases short and J 3 bases short, with 17 bases between. The CDR3 is made up of 16 amino acids. The CDR3 loop is CASSELGGKDNQPQHF. The CDR3 coding sequence is TGCGCCAGCAGCGAATTGGGGGGAAAGGACAATCAGCCCCAGCATTTT.

The gene calls are TRBV11-2 and TRBJ1-5; D gene ambiguous. V lost 5 bases to trimming and J lost 6 bases, with 11 bases between them. Germline CDR1 is SGHAT and CDR2 is FQNNGV. The length of the CDR3 is 13 residues. CDR3 loop: CASSTDMGQPQHF. The CDR3 nucleotides read TGTGCCAGCAGCACTGACATGGGTCAGCCCCAGCATTTT.

V and J are TRBV3-1 and TRBJ1-1; D not resolved. Germline values: CDR1 LGHDT, CDR2 YNNKEL (reference sequence). Trimming removed 1 base at V and 1 base at J, with 1 base between. The length of the CDR3 is 12 residues. The CDR3 loop is CASSQANTEAFF. The CDR3 DNA reads TGTGCCAGCAGCCAAGCGAACACTGAAGCTTTCTTT.

This chain links TRBV12-3 or TRBV12-4 with TRBJ1-6, with D uncertain. The CDR3 sequence is 12 residues long. The V gene lost 8 bases and the J gene lost 10 bases, with 12 bases spanning the gap. CDR3 sequence reads: CASGSGSSPLHF. The CDR3 nucleotides read TGTGCCAGCGGCTCCGGGTCGTCACCCCTCCACTTT.

In this sample, this clonotype turned up once. This chain connects TRBV6-2 or TRBV6-3 to TRBJ2-7; D is ambiguous. The V end was cut by 2 bases, the J end by 6 bases, with 11 bases between. Per germline, CDR1 MNHEY and CDR2 SVGEGT. CDR3 size: 13 residues. Written as DNA, the CDR3 is TGTGCCAGCAGTTACAGGGTATGGGGCGAGCAGTACGTC. It encodes CASSYRVWGEQYV.

The chain carries TRBV7-2 and TRBJ2-3; 7 bases fit TRBD2. After removal of 5 bases from V and 4 bases from J, the junction contained 6 bases not matched to a gene. Germline CDR1 and CDR2: SGHTA and FQGNSA. The CDR3 runs to 14 residues. CDR3: CASSPTSAADTQYF. DNA for the CDR3: TGTGCCAGCAGCCCAACTAGCGCGGCAGATACGCAGTATTTT.

This clonotype was found a few times. V usage is TRBV2 and J usage is TRBJ1-4; tentative D call: TRBD1 (5 bases). Trimming removed 6 bases at V and 2 bases at J, with 13 bases between. This CDR3 region has 15 residues. Germline CDR1 SNHLY, CDR2 FYNNEI. CDR3 sequence reads: CASRGTVQTNEKLFF. For the CDR3, the DNA is TGTGCCAGCAGGGGGACGGTGCAGACTAATGAAAAACTGTTTTTT.

This chain joins TRBV13 and TRBJ1-3, with D tentatively TRBD1 (6 bases). Germline lookup yields CDR1 PRHDT and CDR2 FYEKMQ (reference sequence). This CDR3 has 14 amino acids. The V and J ends lost 1 base and 5 bases respectively, with 9 bases between them. CDR3 nucleotide sequence: TGTGCCAGCAGCTTAGCAGGGGCGAGAAACACCATATATTTT. Protein sequence: CASSLAGARNTIYF.

There are a few counts of this clonotype. The gene calls are TRBV7-9 and TRBJ2-1; D possibly uses TRBD1 or TRBD2 (6 bases each). This CDR3 region has 17 residues. The germline V and J ends were trimmed by 2 bases and 11 bases, with 25 bases remaining between them. The V gene's germline CDR1 is SEHNR and CDR2 FQNEAQ (reference sequence). CDR3 loop: CASSLTGGERGANKQFF. The CDR3, as DNA: TGTGCCAGCAGCTTAACGGGCGGGGAGAGGGGGGCGAATAAGCAGTTCTTC.

The rearrangement links TRBV6-5 to TRBJ1-1, with 10 bases that match TRBD1. V trimming: 5 bases; J trimming: 4 bases; junction bases outside the gene matches: 4. This CDR3 comprises 14 residues. The germline V gene encodes CDR1 MNHEY and CDR2 SVGAGI. The CDR3 region is CASSRQGASTEAFF. DNA for the CDR3: TGTGCCAGCAGTCGACAGGGGGCCAGCACTGAAGCTTTCTTT.

The chain recombines TRBV12-3 or TRBV12-4 with TRBJ2-3; maybe TRBD2 (6 bases). Trimming left V 8 bases short and J 2 bases short, with 20 bases between. The CDR3 runs 16 residues. The CDR3 sequence: CASSPGGSGPTDTQYF. CDR3 nucleotides: TGTGCCAGCTCTCCCGGGGGTAGCGGTCCCACAGATACGCAGTATTTT.

This clonotype was seen a few times. The V and J genes are TRBV7-2 and TRBJ2-2; 9 bases line up with TRBD1. Germline lookup yields CDR1 SGHTA and CDR2 FQGNSA. V lost 5 bases, J lost 5 bases, and 6 bases stayed unmatched. The CDR3 length is 15 residues. The CDR3 DNA reads as TGTGCCAGCAGCATACCGGGACAGGGAACCGGGGAGCTGTTTTTT. Amino acid sequence: CASSIPGQGTGELFF.